These T cell receptor beta chains were read from a single sample in a study of T cell responses to AZD1222 COVID-19 vaccine. Produced via immunoSEQ multiplex PCR; TCRdb's table is partial and in-frame only. The sample has approximately 99,000 clones, approximately 89% seen once. Material: peripheral blood, obtained on day 0 of MenACWY control vaccination. Receptors originate from an adult in good health. CDR3s include the opening cysteine and the closing phenylalanine or tryptophan. Each record gives: clone size, D gene, J gene, V gene, CDR3 protein, CDR3 DNA. The D gene is left open where the match is weak. Only some rows state a clone size, as once, few, many or a class for expanded clones.

>few|-|TRBJ1-1|TRBV13
CASSLAEGGNTEAFF
TGTGCCAGCAGCTTAGCCGAAGGGGGGAACACTGAAGCTTTCTTT
>-|-|TRBJ2-6|TRBV6-5
CASSYSGRSGANVLTF
TGTGCCAGCAGTTACTCAGGCCGCTCTGGGGCCAACGTCCTGACTTTC
>-|TRBD1|TRBJ2-2|TRBV10-2
CASGPGTGGAGELFF
TGCGCCAGCGGCCCCGGGACAGGGGGCGCCGGGGAGCTGTTTTTT
>-|-|TRBJ1-1|TRBV10-1
CASSESTGTRDTEAFF
TGCGCCAGCAGTGAGTCAACAGGGACGAGGGACACTGAAGCTTTCTTT
>-|TRBD2|TRBJ2-7|TRBV9
CASSYGTSVHEQYF
TGTGCCAGCAGCTACGGGACTAGCGTCCACGAGCAGTACTTC
>-|TRBD1|TRBJ2-7|TRBV18
CASSPPGQGARVYEQYF
TGTGCCAGCTCACCACCAGGACAGGGGGCGCGAGTCTACGAGCAGTACTTC
>-|-|TRBJ1-3|TRBV7-6
CASSSRLDISGNTIYF
TGTGCCAGCAGCTCACGCCTGGACATCTCCGGAAACACCATATATTTT
>-|-|TRBJ1-2|TRBV28
CASSLRGINYGYTF
TGTGCCAGCAGTTTACGGGGTATTAACTATGGCTACACCTTC
>-|TRBD1|TRBJ1-1|TRBV9
CASSAGAGQGFTEAFF
TGTGCCAGCAGCGCCGGAGCGGGACAGGGATTCACTGAAGCTTTCTTT
>-|-|TRBJ1-2|TRBV12-5
CASGLETGYGYTF
TGTGCTAGTGGTTTGGAAACAGGGTATGGCTACACCTTC
>-|TRBD1|TRBJ2-1|TRBV5-1
CASSRGQLNSYNEQFF
TGCGCCAGCAGCCGGGGACAGCTAAACTCCTACAATGAGCAGTTCTTC
>once|-|TRBJ1-1|TRBV11-1
CASSANPNTEAFF
TGTGCCAGCAGCGCTAATCCCAACACTGAAGCTTTCTTT
>-|-|TRBJ1-3|TRBV7-8
CASSFRDTSSGNTIYF
TGTGCCAGCAGCTTCCGGGACACCAGCTCTGGAAACACCATATATTTT
>once|-|TRBJ2-1|TRBV6-6
CASSYGLATSYNEQFF
TGTGCCAGCAGTTATGGCCTAGCGACCTCCTACAATGAGCAGTTCTTC
>-|TRBD1|TRBJ1-6|TRBV30
CAWKGQGAYRNSPLHF
TGTGCCTGGAAGGGACAGGGGGCATATCGGAATTCACCCCTCCACTTT
>-|-|TRBJ1-4|TRBV9
CASSGRDGRGQKLFF
TGTGCCAGCAGCGGGAGGGACGGCCGAGGACAAAAACTGTTTTTT
>-|-|TRBJ1-4|TRBV4-1
CASSQDGGGRDEKLFF
TGCGCCAGCAGCCAAGATGGAGGGGGGAGGGATGAAAAACTGTTTTTT
>-|-|TRBJ2-7|TRBV7-8
CASSLRSWGSSYEQYF
TGTGCCAGCAGCTTAAGATCGTGGGGTAGCTCCTACGAGCAGTACTTC
>-|-|TRBJ1-2|TRBV6-5
CASSYLSVGGYGYTF
TGTGCCAGCAGTTACTTGTCGGTTGGGGGATATGGCTACACCTTC
>-|TRBD1|TRBJ2-7|TRBV28
CASSSGGTGSHEQYF
TGTGCCAGCAGTTCGGGTGGGACAGGATCCCACGAGCAGTACTTC
>many|TRBD1|TRBJ1-6|TRBV7-2
CASSTIPTGGRNSPLHF
TGTGCCAGCAGCACGATACCGACAGGGGGCAGAAATTCACCCCTCCACTTT
>-|-|TRBJ1-1|TRBV5-1
CASSFDILNTEAFF
TGCGCCAGCAGCTTTGACATCCTGAACACTGAAGCTTTCTTT
>once|-|TRBJ1-2|TRBV6-5
CASSYASGTASYGYTF
TGTGCCAGCAGTTACGCATCCGGGACGGCTTCCTATGGCTACACCTTC
>-|-|TRBJ2-5|TRBV2
CASSGLISGAQETQYF
TGTGCCAGCAGTGGACTGATTAGCGGAGCCCAAGAGACCCAGTACTTC
>-|-|TRBJ2-7|TRBV11-2
CASSLVVYEQYF
TGTGCCAGCAGCTTAGTCGTCTACGAGCAGTACTTC
>-|TRBD1|TRBJ2-7|TRBV4-1
CASSRTTGSYEQYF
TGCGCCAGCAGCCGAACGACAGGGTCCTACGAGCAGTACTTC
>-|-|TRBJ1-3|TRBV10-2
CASSESRRNTIYF
TGCGCCAGCAGTGAGTCGAGGCGGAACACCATATATTTT
>once|-|TRBJ2-7|TRBV28
CASSYMSEQYF
TGTGCCAGCAGTTATATGTCTGAGCAGTACTTC
>-|-|TRBJ1-3|TRBV2
CASSRTLSGNTIYF
TGTGCCAGCAGTAGGACACTTTCTGGAAACACCATATATTTT